This T cell receptor beta chain was retrieved from a study of T cells after yellow fever vaccination. TCRdb passed the 5' RACE reads through MiXCR, listing each CDR3 protein once. The sample records 250,000 or so distinct CDR3 sequences, over 3% being singletons. Study-wide results and caveats: Weaker overall, the secondary response nonetheless peaked faster (day 5 versus 15). Reappearing after the booster were most of the clones from primary vaccination (roughly 95% CD4, 88% CD8).

The sample holds many counts of this clonotype. Its antigen is still unknown. Germline CDR1 SGHRS, CDR2 YFSETQ. The CDR3 is 14 residues long. V lost 2 bases and J 6 bases, leaving 14 bases between the germline ends. The sequence was obtained from a man aged 18 to 29 who received the YFV17D yellow fever vaccine. This specimen was PBMCs, taken 15 days after the yellow fever booster vaccination. The chain links TRBV5-1 to TRBJ1-2; a weak D match, TRBD1 (6 bases). The CDR3 region is CASSFGGGVHGYTF. The CDR3 nucleotides read TGCGCCAGCAGCTTCGGAGGGGGGGTCCATGGCTACACCTTC.